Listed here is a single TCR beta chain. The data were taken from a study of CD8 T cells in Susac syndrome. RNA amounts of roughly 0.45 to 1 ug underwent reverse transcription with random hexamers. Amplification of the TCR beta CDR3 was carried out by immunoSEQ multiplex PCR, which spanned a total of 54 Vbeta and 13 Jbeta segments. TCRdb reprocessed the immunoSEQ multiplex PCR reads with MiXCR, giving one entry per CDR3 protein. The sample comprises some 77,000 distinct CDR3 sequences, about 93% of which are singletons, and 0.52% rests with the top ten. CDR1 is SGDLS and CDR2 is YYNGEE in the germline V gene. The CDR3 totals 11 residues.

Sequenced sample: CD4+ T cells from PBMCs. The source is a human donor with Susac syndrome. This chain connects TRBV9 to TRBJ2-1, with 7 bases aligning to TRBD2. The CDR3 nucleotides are TGTGCGAGCGGGATGGGGAATGAGCAGTTCTTC. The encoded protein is CASGMGNEQFF.